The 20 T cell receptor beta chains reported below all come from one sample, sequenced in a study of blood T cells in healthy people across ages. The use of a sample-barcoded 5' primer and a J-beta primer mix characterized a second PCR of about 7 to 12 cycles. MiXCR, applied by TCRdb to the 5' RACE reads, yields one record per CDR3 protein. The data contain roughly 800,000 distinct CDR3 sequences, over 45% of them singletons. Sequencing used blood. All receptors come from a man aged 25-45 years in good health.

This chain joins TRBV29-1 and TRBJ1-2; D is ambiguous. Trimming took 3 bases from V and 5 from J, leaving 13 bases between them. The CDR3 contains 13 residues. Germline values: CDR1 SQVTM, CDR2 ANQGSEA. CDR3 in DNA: TGCAGCGTTGACGATACGGGATTATATGGCTACACCTTC. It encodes CSVDDTGLYGYTF.

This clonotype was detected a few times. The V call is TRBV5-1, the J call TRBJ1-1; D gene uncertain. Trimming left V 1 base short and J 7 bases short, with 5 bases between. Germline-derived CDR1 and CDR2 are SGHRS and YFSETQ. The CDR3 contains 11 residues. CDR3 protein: CASSLTGEAFF. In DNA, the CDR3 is TGCGCCAGCAGCTTGACCGGTGAAGCTTTCTTT.

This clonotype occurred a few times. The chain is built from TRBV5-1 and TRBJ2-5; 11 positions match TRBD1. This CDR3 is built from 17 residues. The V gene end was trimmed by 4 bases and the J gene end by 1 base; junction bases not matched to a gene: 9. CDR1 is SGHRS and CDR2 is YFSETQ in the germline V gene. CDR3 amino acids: CASSPITGTGGQETQYF. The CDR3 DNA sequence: TGCGCCAGCAGCCCCATCACCGGGACAGGGGGCCAAGAGACCCAGTACTTC.

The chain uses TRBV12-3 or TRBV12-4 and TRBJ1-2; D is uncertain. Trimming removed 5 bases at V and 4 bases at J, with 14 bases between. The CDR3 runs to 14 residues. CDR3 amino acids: CASSGGGSRYGYTF. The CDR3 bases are TGTGCCAGCAGTGGTGGTGGCAGTCGCTATGGCTACACCTTC.

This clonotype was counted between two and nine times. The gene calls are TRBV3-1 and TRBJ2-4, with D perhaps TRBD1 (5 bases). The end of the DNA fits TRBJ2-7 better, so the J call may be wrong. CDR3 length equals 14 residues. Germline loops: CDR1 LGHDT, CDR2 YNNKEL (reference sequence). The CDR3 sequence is CASSLINRPYEQYF. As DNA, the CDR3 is TGTGCCAGCAGCCTAATAAACAGGCCCTACGAGCAGTACTTC.

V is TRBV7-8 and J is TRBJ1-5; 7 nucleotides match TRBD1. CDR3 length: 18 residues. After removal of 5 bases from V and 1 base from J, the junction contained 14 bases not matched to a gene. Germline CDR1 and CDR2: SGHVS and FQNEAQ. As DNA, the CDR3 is TGTGCCAGCAGCACTACCCCAGGGGGGGGTTCGAGCAATCAGCCCCAGCATTTT. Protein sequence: CASSTTPGGGSSNQPQHF.

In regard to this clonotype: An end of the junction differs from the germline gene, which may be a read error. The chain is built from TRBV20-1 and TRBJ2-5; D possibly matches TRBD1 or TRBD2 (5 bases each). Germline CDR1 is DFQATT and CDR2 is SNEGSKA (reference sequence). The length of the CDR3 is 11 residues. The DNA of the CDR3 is TGCAGTGCTAGAGGAGGGGAGACCCGGTACTTC. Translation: CSARGGETRYF.

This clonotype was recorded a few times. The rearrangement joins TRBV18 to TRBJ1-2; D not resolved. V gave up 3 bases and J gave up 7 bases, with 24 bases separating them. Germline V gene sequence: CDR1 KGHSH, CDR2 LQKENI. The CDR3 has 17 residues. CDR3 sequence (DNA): TGTGCCAGCTCACCCCTAGGGAAGGCGGCTGATCTAGGTGGCTACACCTTC. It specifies CASSPLGKAADLGGYTF.

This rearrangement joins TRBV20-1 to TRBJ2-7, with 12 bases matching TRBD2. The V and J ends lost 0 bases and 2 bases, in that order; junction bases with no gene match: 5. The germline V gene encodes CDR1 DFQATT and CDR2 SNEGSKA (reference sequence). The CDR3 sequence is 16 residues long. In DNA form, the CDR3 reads TGCAGTGCTAGAGATCTTGGGACTAGCGGGCCCTACGAGCAGTACTTC. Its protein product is CSARDLGTSGPYEQYF.

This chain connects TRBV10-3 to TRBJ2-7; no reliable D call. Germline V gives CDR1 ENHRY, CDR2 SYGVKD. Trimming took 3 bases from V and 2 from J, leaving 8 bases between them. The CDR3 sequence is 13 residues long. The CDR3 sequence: CAISDKTPYEQYF. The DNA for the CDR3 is TGTGCCATCAGTGACAAGACTCCCTACGAGCAGTACTTC.

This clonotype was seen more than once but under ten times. Here the CDR3 reads CSVELGGEAFF. The CDR3, as DNA: TGCAGCGTTGAATTAGGTGGTGAAGCTTTCTTT. This chain joins TRBV29-1 and TRBJ1-1, with no clear D. CDR3 length: 11 amino acids. Germline V gene data show CDR1 as SQVTM and CDR2 as ANQGSEA. V dropped 2 bases and J dropped 7 bases, with 8 bases sitting between them.

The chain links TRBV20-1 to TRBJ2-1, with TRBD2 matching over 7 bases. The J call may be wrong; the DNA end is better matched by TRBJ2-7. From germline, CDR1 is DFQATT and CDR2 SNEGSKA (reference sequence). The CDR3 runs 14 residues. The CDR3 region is CSARYREDYNEQYF. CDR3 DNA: TGCAGTGCTAGGTATCGGGAGGACTACAATGAGCAGTACTTC.

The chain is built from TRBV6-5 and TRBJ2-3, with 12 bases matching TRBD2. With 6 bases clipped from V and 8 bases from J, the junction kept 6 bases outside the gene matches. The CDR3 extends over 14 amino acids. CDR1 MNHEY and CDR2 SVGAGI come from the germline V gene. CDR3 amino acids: CASRTSGGSGTQYF. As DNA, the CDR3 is TGTGCCAGCAGAACTAGCGGGGGGTCGGGTACGCAGTATTTT.

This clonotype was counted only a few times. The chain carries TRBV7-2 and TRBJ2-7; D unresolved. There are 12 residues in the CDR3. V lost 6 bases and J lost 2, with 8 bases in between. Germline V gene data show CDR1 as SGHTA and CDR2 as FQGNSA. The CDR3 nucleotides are TGTGCCAGCAGTCCCGCCGCCTACGAGCAGTACTTC. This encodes CASSPAAYEQYF.

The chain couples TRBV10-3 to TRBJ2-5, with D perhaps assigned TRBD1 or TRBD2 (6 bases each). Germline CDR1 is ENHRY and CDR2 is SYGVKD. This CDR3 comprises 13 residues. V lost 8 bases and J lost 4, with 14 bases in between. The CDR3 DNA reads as TGTGCCATCGCGGCCGAGGGGGGAGAGACCCAGTACTTC. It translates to CAIAAEGGETQYF.

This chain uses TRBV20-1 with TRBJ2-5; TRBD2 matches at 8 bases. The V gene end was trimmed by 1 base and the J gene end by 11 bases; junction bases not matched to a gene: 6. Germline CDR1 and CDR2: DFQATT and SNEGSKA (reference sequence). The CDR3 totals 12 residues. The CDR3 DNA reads TGCAGTGCTAGAGCCCAAGCGGGAGTGCAGTACTTC. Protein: CSARAQAGVQYF.

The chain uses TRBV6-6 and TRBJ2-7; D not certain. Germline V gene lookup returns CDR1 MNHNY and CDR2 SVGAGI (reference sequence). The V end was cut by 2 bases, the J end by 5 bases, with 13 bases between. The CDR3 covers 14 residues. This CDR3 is CASSYRSGEDEQYF. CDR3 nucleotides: TGTGCCAGCAGTTACCGAAGTGGGGAAGACGAGCAGTACTTC.

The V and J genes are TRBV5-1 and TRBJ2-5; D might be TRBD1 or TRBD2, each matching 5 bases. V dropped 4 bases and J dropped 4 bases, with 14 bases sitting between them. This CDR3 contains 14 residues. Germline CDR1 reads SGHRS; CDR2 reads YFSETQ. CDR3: CASSPAGAGETQYF. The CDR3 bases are TGCGCCAGCAGCCCCGCCGGGGCCGGAGAGACCCAGTACTTC.

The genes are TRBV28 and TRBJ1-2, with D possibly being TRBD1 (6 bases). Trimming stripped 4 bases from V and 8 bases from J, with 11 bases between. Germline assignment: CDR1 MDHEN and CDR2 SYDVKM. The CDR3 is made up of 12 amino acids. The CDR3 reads CASSWTVSGYTF. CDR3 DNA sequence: TGTGCCAGCAGTTGGACAGTGAGCGGCTACACCTTC.

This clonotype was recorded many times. The CDR3 coding sequence is TGTGCCAGCAGCTCCCGGACAGGGGGCCGTGAGGAGCAGTACTTC. This codes for CASSSRTGGREEQYF. The gene calls are TRBV7-2 and TRBJ2-7; 11 bases align to TRBD1. The CDR3 has 15 residues. V shed 4 bases and J 7 bases; nucleotides not matched to a gene: 9. CDR1 is SGHTA and CDR2 is FQGNSA in the germline V gene. Using reference TRBV7-2 and TRBJ2-7 for the parts outside the CDR3, the full variable domain is GAGVSQSPSNKVTEKGKDVELRCDPISGHTALYWYRQSLGQGLEFLIYFQGNSAPDKSGLPSDRFSAERTGGSVSTLTIQRTQQEDSAVYLCASSSRTGGREEQYFGPGTRLTVT.